These T cell receptor beta chains were read from a single sample in a study of response to subunit inactivated influenza vaccine. Each CDR3 protein gets one entry after TCRdb re-called the RT-PCR reads with MiXCR. This sample has about 780,000 distinct CDR3 sequences; less than 20% occur once, and the top ten carry 11%. The sequencing here drew on PBMCs from blood, taken roughly 5 days after vaccination. The receptors shown here come from a man aged 45 to 65 who received an inactivated influenza vaccine. The conserved cysteine and the conserved F or W are not part of the CDR3 here. A D gene is named only where the DNA matches it firmly.

SARDPLSSGGISYNEQF	TRBJ2-1	TRBV20-1	TRBD2
ASSLWDVGGREAF	TRBJ1-1	TRBV5-1	TRBD1
SSSGYYNEQF	TRBJ2-1	TRBV20-1	TRBD2
ASSQDYLTRSQYNEQF	TRBJ2-1	TRBV4-3	.
ASSLLAGVPRETQY	TRBJ2-5	TRBV27	TRBD2
SAIKTGGPYEQY	TRBJ2-7	TRBV20-1	TRBD2
ASTPSIATNGKLF	TRBJ1-4	TRBV7-9	.
ASSRRQGTSTDTQY	TRBJ2-3	TRBV7-2	TRBD1
ASSTYRRGRNTEAF	TRBJ1-1	TRBV11-2	.
SALARENTEAF	TRBJ1-1	TRBV20-1	.
SANKLQIEDTQY	TRBJ2-3	TRBV20-1	.
ASRPQGAGNTEAF	TRBJ1-1	TRBV6-1	TRBD1
ASSLVLAGGPLSRANVLT	TRBJ2-6	TRBV7-6	TRBD2
ATAVGQGQETQY	TRBJ2-5	TRBV5-1	TRBD1
ASSYFLAGDTEQF	TRBJ2-1	TRBV6-5	TRBD2
ASRGHPNTGELF	TRBJ2-2	TRBV6-1	.
ASSLEGLAGVDEQF	TRBJ2-1	TRBV5-1	TRBD2
ASSSLDRAYEQY	TRBJ2-7	TRBV12-3/TRBV12-4	.
ASSSIMGLAGGPYEQY	TRBJ2-7	TRBV11-2	TRBD2
ASSSEQGAHSPLH	TRBJ1-6	TRBV7-9	TRBD1
ASSLEGRGNTIY	TRBJ1-3	TRBV5-1	.
ASSQGTVNIQY	TRBJ2-4	TRBV3-1	.
ASSLAGSEQY	TRBJ2-7	TRBV7-8	.
ASRISGSKSEQY	TRBJ2-7	TRBV12-3/TRBV12-4	TRBD2
ASSLSQVPTDTQY	TRBJ2-3	TRBV12-3/TRBV12-4	.
ASSLWDHYEQY	TRBJ2-7	TRBV5-6	.
SARDRGSNQETQY	TRBJ2-5	TRBV20-1	.
SARPTGGGQETQY	TRBJ2-5	TRBV20-1	TRBD2
ASSWPGQGSYEQY	TRBJ2-7	TRBV7-9	.
ASSGGGPQPQH	TRBJ1-5	TRBV18	.
AWSSGGAGEAF	TRBJ1-1	TRBV30	TRBD1